One sample yielded the 28 T cell receptor beta chains listed below, sequenced in a study of shared clonotypes between healthy human individuals. TCRdb's copy holds only in-frame clones and misses some; the assay was immunoSEQ multiplex PCR. The repertoire holds a few million clones, with around nine tenths as singletons. Sequencing used naive CD4+ T cells sorted from blood. Subset here: CD45RA+ positively selected. These receptors all stem from a man between 18 and 29 years old in good health.

The chain uses TRBV14 and TRBJ1-6, with 8 bases identical to TRBD1. Germline values: CDR1 SGHDN, CDR2 FVKESK. CDR3 length equals 15 residues. V shed 6 bases, J shed 7 bases, and the junction held 8 bases outside the gene matches. In DNA, the CDR3 is TGTGCCAGCAGGCAAATGGACAGGGCGAATTCACCCCTCCACTTT. Its protein product is CASRQMDRANSPLHF.

The chain uses TRBV2 and TRBJ2-6; D gene unclear. There are 15 residues in the CDR3. CDR1 and CDR2 from the germline V gene are SNHLY and FYNNEI. V was shortened by 7 bases and J by 0 bases, with 10 bases between the two germline ends. The CDR3, as DNA: TGTGCCAGCAAAAGACTGATCTCTGGGGCCAACGTCCTGACTTTC. Amino acid sequence: CASKRLISGANVLTF.

The count of this clone is one. This chain links TRBV6-1 with TRBJ1-2; D remains unclear. V gave up 4 bases and J gave up 6 bases, with 24 bases separating them. The CDR3 is 17 amino acids. CDR1 is MNHNS, CDR2 SASEGT, per germline. CDR3 in amino acids: CASSGLQVPWKRDGYTF. DNA of the CDR3: TGTGCCAGCAGTGGCTTGCAGGTTCCCTGGAAAAGGGATGGCTACACCTTC.

In DNA form, the CDR3 reads TGTGCCAGCAGCTTATCTGGGTGGACTGAAGCTTTCTTT. Translated, it gives CASSLSGWTEAFF. The genes are TRBV11-2 and TRBJ1-1; D unclear. Germline V gives CDR1 SGHAT, CDR2 FQNNGV. CDR3 length: 13 residues. V was pared by 2 bases and J by 5 bases, with 9 bases between.

The chain has TRBV18 and TRBJ2-1; 11 bases are a match to TRBD2. CDR3 length equals 15 residues. Trimming cost V 4 bases and J 6 bases; bases outside gene matches: 5. In germline, CDR1 is KGHSH, CDR2 LQKENI. The CDR3 DNA is TGTGCCAGCTCACTAGCGGGAGGGCCGTCCAATGAGCAGTTCTTC. This sequence encodes CASSLAGGPSNEQFF.

The genes are TRBV11-2 and TRBJ2-3; 16 bases align to TRBD2. The CDR3 is made up of 16 amino acids. In germline, CDR1 is SGHAT, CDR2 FQNNGV. Trimming cost V 5 bases and J 5 bases; bases outside gene matches: 4. CDR3 bases: TGTGCCAGCAGCCCGGGACTAGCGGGAGGGCAAGATACGCAGTATTTT. It encodes CASSPGLAGGQDTQYF.

In the case of this clone: This sample also contains other DNA sequences that code for the same CDR3. The genes are TRBV30 and TRBJ2-2; a weak D match, TRBD2 (6 bases). Trimming took 5 bases from V and 5 from J, leaving 6 bases between them. CDR3 size: 11 residues. Germline loops: CDR1 GTSNPN, CDR2 SVGIG (reference sequence). CDR3 region: CAWGLTGELFF. DNA of the CDR3: TGTGCCTGGGGACTAACCGGGGAGCTGTTTTTT.

This clone came up once. V is TRBV6-6 and J is TRBJ2-7; D is perhaps TRBD1 (6 bases). The germline gives CDR1 MNHNY, CDR2 SVGAGI (reference sequence). This CDR3 has 12 amino acids. V was cut by 6 bases and J by 5 bases, with 11 bases left in between. The CDR3 protein is CASRIQGDEQYF. As DNA, the CDR3 is TGTGCCAGCAGAATACAGGGCGACGAGCAGTACTTC.

This chain connects TRBV6-1 to TRBJ1-2; weak D call: TRBD1 (5 bases). Per the germline V gene, CDR1 is MNHNS and CDR2 is SASEGT. This CDR3 has 13 amino acids. V was clipped by 4 bases and J by 3 bases, with 9 bases between them. The CDR3 loop reads CASSGGDHYGYTF. The DNA for the CDR3 is TGTGCCAGCAGTGGAGGGGACCACTATGGCTACACCTTC.

This chain connects TRBV5-1 to TRBJ2-7; 7 nucleotides line up with TRBD1. The germline gives CDR1 SGHRS, CDR2 YFSETQ. CDR3 size: 15 residues. Germline trimming cut 4 bases from V and 0 bases from J; bases unmatched to any gene: 7. The chain's CDR3 is CASSVTGTDSYEQYF. The CDR3, as DNA: TGCGCCAGCAGCGTTACCGGGACAGACTCCTACGAGCAGTACTTC.

Worth noting for this clone: Other nucleotide sequences from this sample produce the same CDR3. The chain has TRBV7-2 and TRBJ2-5; no definite D call. V lost 2 bases and J lost 0, with 7 bases in between. The V gene's germline CDR1 is SGHTA and CDR2 FQGNSA. The CDR3 consists of 14 residues. The CDR3 DNA sequence: TGTGCCAGCAGCTTAACGGCAGACCAAGAGACCCAGTACTTC. Translating gives CASSLTADQETQYF.

This sequence joins TRBV19 and TRBJ1-4; D gene uncertain. The CDR3 covers 14 residues. Germline V gives CDR1 LNHDA, CDR2 SQIVND (reference sequence). V dropped 3 bases and J dropped 6 bases, with 11 bases sitting between them. CDR3 region: CASSIRYGDEKLFF. The CDR3 DNA sequence: TGTGCCAGTAGTATCCGATATGGAGATGAAAAACTGTTTTTT.

V is TRBV5-6 and J is TRBJ1-2; D uncertain. Germline assignment: CDR1 SGHDT and CDR2 YYEEEE. With 2 bases removed from V and 7 bases from J, the gap between germline ends came to 12 bases. The CDR3 is 13 residues long. The CDR3 DNA reads as TGTGCCAGCAGCTTCCTACAGACACGTGGCTACACCTTC. It yields the protein CASSFLQTRGYTF.

This clone was found a few times. The chain carries TRBV30 and TRBJ1-5; tentatively, D is TRBD1 (5 bases). V dropped 7 bases and J dropped 3 bases, with 22 bases sitting between them. The germline gives CDR1 GTSNPN, CDR2 SVGIG (reference sequence). The length of the CDR3 is 16 residues. The CDR3 spells CAFGIPRQSNNQPQHF. The CDR3 nucleotides are TGTGCCTTTGGAATCCCCCGACAGTCGAACAATCAGCCCCAGCATTTT.

This sequence joins TRBV7-2 and TRBJ2-4; TRBD2 aligns across 9 bases. Germline V lookup: CDR1 SGHTA, CDR2 FQGNSA. Losses at the gene ends were 1 base for V and 1 base for J; bases not matched to a gene: 11. The CDR3 is 19 residues long. The CDR3 loop is CASSLVASGAIPAKNIQYF. CDR3 DNA sequence: TGTGCCAGCAGCTTAGTAGCTAGCGGGGCCATCCCGGCCAAAAACATTCAGTACTTC.

This sequence joins TRBV6-5 and TRBJ2-4; 7 bases align to TRBD2. Germline V gives CDR1 MNHEY, CDR2 SVGAGI. Trimming at V came to 8 bases and at J to 5 bases, leaving 6 bases not matched to a gene. This CDR3 contains 13 residues. The DNA of the CDR3 is TGTGCCAGCCGGGCGGGGGTAGAAAACATTCAGTACTTC. The encoded protein is CASRAGVENIQYF.

This chain joins TRBV6-1 and TRBJ1-2, with 8 bases aligning to TRBD1. Germline CDR1 and CDR2: MNHNS and SASEGT. With V trimmed by 6 bases and J by 7 bases, 7 bases remained unmatched. The CDR3 consists of 13 residues. The CDR3, as DNA: TGTGCCAGCAGCTCCCCAGGGGGCAGTGGCTACACCTTC. It yields the protein CASSSPGGSGYTF.

Details on this clone: The same CDR3 also results from other DNA sequences found in this sample. The chain employs TRBV6-5 and TRBJ2-7, with D possibly being TRBD2 (5 bases). V was clipped by 0 bases and J by 0 bases, with 9 bases between them. This CDR3 has 15 amino acids. CDR1 is MNHEY, CDR2 SVGAGI, per germline. Here the CDR3 reads CASSYSSGSSYEQYF. The DNA of the CDR3 is TGTGCCAGCAGTTACTCCAGCGGAAGCTCCTACGAGCAGTACTTC.

The chain has TRBV2 and TRBJ1-2; no clear D. Trimming removed 3 bases from V and 3 bases from J, with 11 bases in between. The CDR3 is made up of 14 amino acids. Per germline, CDR1 SNHLY and CDR2 FYNNEI. The CDR3 loop is CASSEGRRYYGYTF. CDR3 sequence (DNA): TGTGCCAGCAGTGAGGGCAGGCGCTACTATGGCTACACCTTC.

The gene calls are TRBV6-5 and TRBJ2-5; 7 nucleotides match TRBD1. Germline values: CDR1 MNHEY, CDR2 SVGAGI. After removal of 1 base from V and 3 bases from J, the junction contained 5 bases not matched to a gene. This CDR3 comprises 15 residues. The CDR3 nucleotides are TGTGCCAGCAGTTACTTTGGGACAGACGAAGAGACCCAGTACTTC. Its translation: CASSYFGTDEETQYF.

On this clone itself: One end of the junction fails to match germline, which may point to a read error. The chain joins TRBV9 to TRBJ1-3; tentatively, D is TRBD1 (5 bases). CDR1 and CDR2 (germline): SGDLS, YYNGEE. The CDR3 sequence is 15 residues long. The CDR3 coding sequence is TGTGCCAGCACCGTATCCGACAGTTCGGGAAACACCATATATTTT. This encodes CASTVSDSSGNTIYF.

In the case of this clone: This sample also contains other DNA sequences that code for the same CDR3. The chain combines TRBV19 with TRBJ1-2, with D perhaps TRBD1 (6 bases). CDR1 LNHDA and CDR2 SQIVND come from the germline V gene (reference sequence). Deletions cut 5 bases from V and 0 bases from J, with 10 bases between. CDR3 size: 14 residues. CDR3 region: CASSPGTSNYGYTF. In DNA form, the CDR3 reads TGTGCCAGTAGTCCCGGGACATCTAACTATGGCTACACCTTC. The variable domain in full, with the rest retrieved from reference TRBV19 and TRBJ1-2, is DGGITQSPKYLFRKEGQNVTLSCEQNLNHDAMYWYRQDPGQGLRLIYYSQIVNDFQKGDIAEGYSVSREKKESFPLTVTSAQKNPTAFYLCASSPGTSNYGYTFGSGTRLTVV.

The rearrangement links TRBV5-1 to TRBJ2-3, with TRBD2 matching 9 bases. V lost 2 bases, J lost 2 bases, and 3 bases stayed unmatched. Germline V gene lookup returns CDR1 SGHRS and CDR2 YFSETQ. The CDR3 runs 15 residues. CDR3 nucleotide sequence: TGCGCCAGCAGCTTTGCGGGGGGGAACACAGATACGCAGTATTTT. Translated: CASSFAGGNTDTQYF.

The chain combines TRBV10-3 with TRBJ2-1; D not certain. V lost 1 base to trimming and J lost 8 bases, with 9 bases between them. Germline values: CDR1 ENHRY, CDR2 SYGVKD. This CDR3 is built from 13 residues. The CDR3 loop is CAISEFQNDEQFF. CDR3 nucleotides: TGTGCCATCAGTGAGTTCCAAAACGATGAGCAGTTCTTC.

A word on this clone: This specimen includes other DNA sequences encoding the same CDR3. The V and J genes are TRBV6-6 and TRBJ1-5; no clear D. V lost 2 bases and J lost 1, with 9 bases in between. CDR1 MNHNY and CDR2 SVGAGI come from the germline V gene (reference sequence). This CDR3 is built from 15 residues. The CDR3 is CASSYGQTSNQPQHF. In nucleotides, the CDR3 is TGTGCCAGCAGTTACGGGCAAACGAGCAATCAGCCCCAGCATTTT.

The CDR3 sequence is CASRALPTSTDTQYF. CDR3 coding DNA: TGTGCCAGCAGGGCACTGCCGACTAGCACAGATACGCAGTATTTT. This chain connects TRBV6-5 to TRBJ2-3; no clear D. The germline V and J ends were trimmed by 6 bases and 0 bases, with 13 bases remaining between them. The CDR3 length is 15 residues. Germline assignment: CDR1 MNHEY and CDR2 SVGAGI.

The chain has TRBV5-1 and TRBJ1-4, with D possibly being TRBD1 (5 bases). The CDR3 has 14 residues. V lost 4 bases and J 5 bases, leaving 12 bases between the germline ends. Germline CDR1 and CDR2: SGHRS and YFSETQ. CDR3 sequence: CASSPGRTNEKLFF. CDR3 DNA sequence: TGCGCCAGCAGCCCGGGACGGACGAATGAAAAACTGTTTTTT.

Comment on this clone: Other DNA sequences from this sample encode an identical CDR3 as well. The chain links TRBV28 to TRBJ1-5; no reliable D call. V shed 2 bases and J shed 3 bases, with 8 bases lying between them. This CDR3 comprises 14 residues. The V gene's germline CDR1 is MDHEN and CDR2 SYDVKM. This CDR3 reads CASSLGGSNQPQHF. The CDR3 region has the DNA TGTGCCAGCAGTTTAGGTGGGTCCAATCAGCCCCAGCATTTT.